This is a list of T cell receptor beta chains from one sample in a study of PD-1 blockade in classical Hodgkin lymphoma. Sequencing was performed with immunoSEQ multiplex PCR; in TCRdb, only in-frame clones are kept and a portion is missing. The sample gives approximately 17,000 clones, 75% to 90% of which show up once; 24% is in the top ten. The source was peripheral blood mononuclear cells (PBMCs), collected at baseline. The receptors derive from a human donor with classical Hodgkin lymphoma. Each CDR3 is given with its conserved first and last residue. Each record gives: D gene, V gene, J gene, clone size, CDR3 DNA, CDR3 protein. D genes are given only for firm matches. Some rows mark clone size as missing; the rest say once, few, many or name a class of expanded clone.

d_call: -
v_call: TRBV6-5
j_call: TRBJ2-7
clone_size: -
cdr3_nt: TGTGCCAGCAGTTACTCGGTCCGTGACCACTACTACGAGCAGTACTTC
cdr3_aa: CASSYSVRDHYYEQYF

d_call: -
v_call: TRBV2
j_call: TRBJ1-2
clone_size: once
cdr3_nt: TGTGCCAGCAGTTTTAGGGTCCTGGCCTATGGCTACACCTTC
cdr3_aa: CASSFRVLAYGYTF

d_call: -
v_call: TRBV9
j_call: TRBJ2-7
clone_size: -
cdr3_nt: TGTGCCAGCAGCGTAGGTGATGCCTCCTACGAGCAGTACTTC
cdr3_aa: CASSVGDASYEQYF

d_call: TRBD1
v_call: TRBV6-1
j_call: TRBJ1-4
clone_size: -
cdr3_nt: TGTGCCAGCTCCAGGACAGGGAGGGGTGAAAAACTGTTTTTT
cdr3_aa: CASSRTGRGEKLFF

d_call: TRBD2
v_call: TRBV4-1
j_call: TRBJ2-3
clone_size: once
cdr3_nt: TGCGCCAGCAGCCTTGGACTAGCGACTAGCACAGATACGCAGTATTTT
cdr3_aa: CASSLGLATSTDTQYF

d_call: TRBD2
v_call: TRBV29-1
j_call: TRBJ2-2
clone_size: once
cdr3_nt: TGCAGCGTTGAAAGGCGGGGGTACACCGGGGAGCTGTTTTTT
cdr3_aa: CSVERRGYTGELFF

d_call: -
v_call: TRBV5-1
j_call: TRBJ2-7
clone_size: -
cdr3_nt: TGCGCCAGCAGCTTCTGGCACGCGAAACCGACCTACGAGCAGTACTTC
cdr3_aa: CASSFWHAKPTYEQYF

d_call: -
v_call: TRBV28
j_call: TRBJ1-4
clone_size: -
cdr3_nt: TGTGCCAGCAGTCACTATTATATAGATCCAACTAATGAAAAACTGTTTTTT
cdr3_aa: CASSHYYIDPTNEKLFF

d_call: TRBD1
v_call: TRBV28
j_call: TRBJ1-2
clone_size: -
cdr3_nt: TGTGCCAGCAGTTTAGGACAGGGGGTAATCGCGAACGGCTACACCTTC
cdr3_aa: CASSLGQGVIANGYTF

d_call: TRBD1
v_call: TRBV7-9
j_call: TRBJ2-3
clone_size: few
cdr3_nt: TGTGCCAGCAGTCTGCATGGGACAGACCCAGATACGCAGTATTTT
cdr3_aa: CASSLHGTDPDTQYF

d_call: -
v_call: TRBV18
j_call: TRBJ1-6
clone_size: once
cdr3_nt: TGTGCCAGCTCACCACCCTCGGTGCTGGGGAATTCACCCCTCCACTTT
cdr3_aa: CASSPPSVLGNSPLHF

d_call: -
v_call: TRBV28
j_call: TRBJ1-6
clone_size: once
cdr3_nt: TGTGCCAGCACGCGACCGAGGGCGACTAATTCACCCCTCCACTTT
cdr3_aa: CASTRPRATNSPLHF

d_call: TRBD2
v_call: TRBV19
j_call: TRBJ2-3
clone_size: -
cdr3_nt: TGTGCCAGTAGTATCTCCGGGACTAGCGGTCTTACGCAGTATTTT
cdr3_aa: CASSISGTSGLTQYF

d_call: -
v_call: TRBV28
j_call: TRBJ2-7
clone_size: -
cdr3_nt: TGTGCCAGCCAAAGCCTGGGAAGTAGCTACGAGCAGTACTTC
cdr3_aa: CASQSLGSSYEQYF

d_call: -
v_call: TRBV5-4
j_call: TRBJ1-3
clone_size: -
cdr3_nt: TGTGCCAGCAGCCCGGTGCAGGGTGGAAACACCATATATTTT
cdr3_aa: CASSPVQGGNTIYF

d_call: TRBD1
v_call: TRBV5-8
j_call: TRBJ1-2
clone_size: -
cdr3_nt: TGTGCCAGCAGCTCCCGATCGACAGGGGGAGTCTATGGCTACACCTTC
cdr3_aa: CASSSRSTGGVYGYTF

d_call: -
v_call: TRBV18
j_call: TRBJ2-2
clone_size: -
cdr3_nt: TGTGCCAGCTCACCACTCACCGGGGAGCTGTTTTTT
cdr3_aa: CASSPLTGELFF

d_call: -
v_call: TRBV4-2
j_call: TRBJ2-2
clone_size: many
cdr3_nt: TGTGCCAGCAGCCAAGGTCCCGGGGAGCTGTTTTTT
cdr3_aa: CASSQGPGELFF

d_call: -
v_call: TRBV5-1
j_call: TRBJ2-2
clone_size: -
cdr3_nt: TGCGCCAGCAGCTTGGCGGAGGCAGGTACCGGGGAGCTGTTTTTT
cdr3_aa: CASSLAEAGTGELFF

d_call: -
v_call: TRBV19
j_call: TRBJ1-1
clone_size: -
cdr3_nt: TGTGCCAGTAGTATAGACCGCGACACTGAAGCTTTCTTT
cdr3_aa: CASSIDRDTEAFF

d_call: -
v_call: TRBV18
j_call: TRBJ2-1
clone_size: -
cdr3_nt: TGTGCCAGCTCACGTGGGAACTACAATGAGCAGTTCTTC
cdr3_aa: CASSRGNYNEQFF

d_call: -
v_call: TRBV29-1
j_call: TRBJ2-2
clone_size: once
cdr3_nt: TGCAGCGTTGGGGGCACCGGGGAGCTGTTTTTT
cdr3_aa: CSVGGTGELFF

d_call: -
v_call: TRBV6-4
j_call: TRBJ2-3
clone_size: once
cdr3_nt: TGTGCCAGCAGTGACGGACTGGGCACAGATACGCAGTATTTT
cdr3_aa: CASSDGLGTDTQYF

d_call: -
v_call: TRBV5-8
j_call: TRBJ2-7
clone_size: -
cdr3_nt: TGTGCCAGCAGCTTGGAAGTCTCCCGCTCCTACGAGCAGTACTTC
cdr3_aa: CASSLEVSRSYEQYF

d_call: TRBD2
v_call: TRBV27
j_call: TRBJ2-1
clone_size: -
cdr3_nt: TGTGCCAGCAGTTTACGGTCTAGCGGGAGAAGAGCCTCGCGAATTCAGTCGGGGAATGAGCAGTTCTTC
cdr3_aa: CASSLRSSGRRASRIQSGNEQFF

d_call: TRBD2
v_call: TRBV6-6
j_call: TRBJ2-1
clone_size: -
cdr3_nt: TGTGCCAGCAGTTTCGGGAGGGCCCTTAATGAGCAGTTCTTC
cdr3_aa: CASSFGRALNEQFF

d_call: -
v_call: TRBV11-1
j_call: TRBJ2-3
clone_size: once
cdr3_nt: TGTGCCAGCAGCCATAATAGCGGAAGCACAGATACGCAGTATTTT
cdr3_aa: CASSHNSGSTDTQYF

d_call: -
v_call: TRBV30
j_call: TRBJ1-1
clone_size: -
cdr3_nt: TGTGCCTGGAGTGTACGGTCTCTAGGGACCACTGAAGCTTTCTTT
cdr3_aa: CAWSVRSLGTTEAFF

d_call: TRBD2
v_call: TRBV28
j_call: TRBJ2-1
clone_size: -
cdr3_nt: TGTGCCAGCAGTCCACTCCGACTAGCGGGATCGTATCGGAATGAGCAGTTCTTC
cdr3_aa: CASSPLRLAGSYRNEQFF

d_call: -
v_call: TRBV5-1
j_call: TRBJ1-2
clone_size: -
cdr3_nt: TGCGCCAGCAGAGTAGGACAGCAGAACTATGGCTACACCTTC
cdr3_aa: CASRVGQQNYGYTF

d_call: TRBD1
v_call: TRBV14
j_call: TRBJ1-6
clone_size: -
cdr3_nt: TGTGCCAGCAGCCTAATTGGACAGGGTAATTCACCCCTCCACTTT
cdr3_aa: CASSLIGQGNSPLHF

d_call: -
v_call: TRBV2
j_call: TRBJ2-7
clone_size: -
cdr3_nt: TGTGCCACCATGGGACTCCTGTCCTACGAGCAGTACTTC
cdr3_aa: CATMGLLSYEQYF

d_call: -
v_call: TRBV25-1
j_call: TRBJ1-5
clone_size: -
cdr3_nt: TGTGCCAGCGGGGGGGTCGGGCATAGCAATCAGCCCCAGCATTTT
cdr3_aa: CASGGVGHSNQPQHF

d_call: -
v_call: TRBV28
j_call: TRBJ2-7
clone_size: -
cdr3_nt: TGTGCCAGCAGTTCGCCTCGTCCCTCCTACGAGCAGTACTTC
cdr3_aa: CASSSPRPSYEQYF

d_call: -
v_call: TRBV5-5
j_call: TRBJ2-5
clone_size: -
cdr3_nt: TGTGCCAGCAGCCCCTGGACTGTCCAAGAGACCCAGTACTTC
cdr3_aa: CASSPWTVQETQYF

d_call: TRBD2
v_call: TRBV7-2
j_call: TRBJ2-1
clone_size: -
cdr3_nt: TGTGCCAGCGGTCTCCCGCGACTAGCGGGAGCTTACAATGAGCAGTTCTTC
cdr3_aa: CASGLPRLAGAYNEQFF

d_call: -
v_call: TRBV6-5
j_call: TRBJ1-2
clone_size: -
cdr3_nt: TGTGCCAGCAGTTACGGGAGAGGGTATGGCAACTATGGCTACACCTTC
cdr3_aa: CASSYGRGYGNYGYTF

d_call: -
v_call: TRBV5-6
j_call: TRBJ2-5
clone_size: -
cdr3_nt: TGTGCCAGCAGCTTGCGGGAGACCCAGTACTTC
cdr3_aa: CASSLRETQYF

d_call: -
v_call: TRBV5-4
j_call: TRBJ1-2
clone_size: -
cdr3_nt: TGTGCCAGCAGCTTGGAAGGGTCCGCTAACTATGGCTACACCTTC
cdr3_aa: CASSLEGSANYGYTF

d_call: -
v_call: TRBV6-4
j_call: TRBJ1-5
clone_size: -
cdr3_nt: TGTGCCAGTCTGAGGATTCCCCCATATCAGCCCCAGCATTTT
cdr3_aa: CASLRIPPYQPQHF

d_call: -
v_call: TRBV19
j_call: TRBJ2-1
clone_size: few
cdr3_nt: TGTGCCAGTATGGTTTACAATGAGCAGTTCTTC
cdr3_aa: CASMVYNEQFF